This TCR beta chain was captured by sequencing in a study of cytomegalovirus exposure and HLA in healthy donors. Points on this clone: Its antigen is still unknown.

The study, taken as a whole, reports: A later analysis linked 15,000 to 20,000 TCR beta sequences to HLA alleles at 0.05 false discovery rate. In an earlier analysis, in some 500 donors, most V segments appeared productive either ~87% or ~30% of the time. In all likelihood, a cluster of highly shared sequence variants was a sequencing artifact.

Trimming took off 5 bases at V and 0 bases at J, with 10 bases between the two ends. CDR1 is MDHEN and CDR2 is SYDVKM in the germline V gene. This CDR3 is 14 amino acids long. PCR involved 60 Vbeta and 13 Jbeta primers. TCRdb's copy holds only in-frame clones and misses some; the assay was immunoSEQ multiplex PCR. This sample has some 150,000 clones, with about four fifths found just once. The TCR was taken from a woman aged 45-65 years in good health and CMV-seronegative. Sequenced sample: PBMCs. The gene calls are TRBV28 and TRBJ1-1; D is perhaps TRBD1 (5 bases). The CDR3 is CASSPGLMNTEAFF. The CDR3 nucleotides read TGTGCCAGCAGTCCGGGACTTATGAACACTGAAGCTTTCTTT.